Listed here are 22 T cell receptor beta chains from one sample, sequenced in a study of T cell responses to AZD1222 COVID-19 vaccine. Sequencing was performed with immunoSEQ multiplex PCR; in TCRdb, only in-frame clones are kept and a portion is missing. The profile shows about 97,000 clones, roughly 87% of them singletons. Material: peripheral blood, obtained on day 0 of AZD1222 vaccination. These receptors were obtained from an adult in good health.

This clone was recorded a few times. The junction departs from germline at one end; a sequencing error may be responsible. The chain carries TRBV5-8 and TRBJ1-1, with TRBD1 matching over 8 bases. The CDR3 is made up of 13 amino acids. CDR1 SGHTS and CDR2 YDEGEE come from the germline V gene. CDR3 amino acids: CASSFHTDRECSF. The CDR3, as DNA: TGTGCCAGCAGCTTCCATACGGACAGGGAGTGTAGCTTT. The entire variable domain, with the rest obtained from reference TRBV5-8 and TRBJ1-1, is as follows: EAGVTQSPTHLIKTRGQQATLRCSPISGHTSVYWYQQALGLGLQFLLWYDEGEERNRGNFPPRFSGRQFPNYSSELNVNALELEDSALYLCASSFHTDRECSFGQGTRLTVV.

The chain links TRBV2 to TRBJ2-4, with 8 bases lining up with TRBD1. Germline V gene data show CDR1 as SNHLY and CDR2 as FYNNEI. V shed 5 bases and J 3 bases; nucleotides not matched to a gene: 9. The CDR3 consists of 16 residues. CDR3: CASSLDRALDKNIQYF. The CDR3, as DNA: TGTGCCAGCAGTCTGGACAGGGCTTTGGACAAAAACATTCAGTACTTC.

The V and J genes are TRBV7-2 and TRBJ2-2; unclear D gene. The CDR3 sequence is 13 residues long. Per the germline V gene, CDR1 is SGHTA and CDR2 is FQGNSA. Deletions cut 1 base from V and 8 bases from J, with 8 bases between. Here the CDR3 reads CASSLVLEGELFF. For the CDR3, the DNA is TGTGCCAGCAGCTTAGTGCTGGAGGGGGAGCTGTTTTTT.

The CDR3 sequence: CASSVIGQGPSGGEQFF. CDR3 coding DNA: TGTGCCAGCAGTGTCATAGGACAGGGCCCTAGCGGGGGTGAGCAGTTCTTC. This sequence joins TRBV2 and TRBJ2-1; 10 bases are a match to TRBD2. Germline V gene data show CDR1 as SNHLY and CDR2 as FYNNEI. The CDR3 has 17 amino acids. Trimming took 4 bases from V and 9 from J; bases not matched to a gene: 15.

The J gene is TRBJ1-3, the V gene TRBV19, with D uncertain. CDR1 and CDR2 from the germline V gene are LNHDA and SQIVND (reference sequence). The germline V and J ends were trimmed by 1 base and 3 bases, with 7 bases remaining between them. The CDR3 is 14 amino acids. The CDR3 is CASSIGTRGNTIYF. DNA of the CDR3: TGTGCCAGTAGTATAGGAACTCGTGGAAACACCATATATTTT. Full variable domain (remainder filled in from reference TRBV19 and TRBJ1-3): DGGITQSPKYLFRKEGQNVTLSCEQNLNHDAMYWYRQDPGQGLRLIYYSQIVNDFQKGDIAEGYSVSREKKESFPLTVTSAQKNPTAFYLCASSIGTRGNTIYFGEGSWLTVV.

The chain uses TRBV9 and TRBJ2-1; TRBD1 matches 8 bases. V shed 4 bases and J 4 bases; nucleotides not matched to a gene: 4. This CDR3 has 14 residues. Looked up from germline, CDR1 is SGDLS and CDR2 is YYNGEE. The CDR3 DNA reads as TGTGCCAGCAGCCCGGGACAGGCATACAATGAGCAGTTCTTC. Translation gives CASSPGQAYNEQFF. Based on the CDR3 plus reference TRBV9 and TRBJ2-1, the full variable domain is DSGVTQTPKHLITATGQRVTLRCSPRSGDLSVYWYQQSLDQGLQFLIQYYNGEERAKGNILERFSAQQFPDLHSELNLSSLELGDSALYFCASSPGQAYNEQFFGPGTRLTVL.

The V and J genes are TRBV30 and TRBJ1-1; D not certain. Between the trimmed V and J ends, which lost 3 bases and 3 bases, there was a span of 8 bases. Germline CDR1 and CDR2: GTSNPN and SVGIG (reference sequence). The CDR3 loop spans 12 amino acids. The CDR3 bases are TGTGCCTGGAGGGACCGGTACACTGAAGCTTTCTTT. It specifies CAWRDRYTEAFF.

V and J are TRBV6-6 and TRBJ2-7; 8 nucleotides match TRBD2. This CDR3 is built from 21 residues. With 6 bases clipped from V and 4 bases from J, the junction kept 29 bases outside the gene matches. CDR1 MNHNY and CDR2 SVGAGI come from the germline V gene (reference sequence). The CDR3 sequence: CASSQDLRGLGVIGDLYEQYF. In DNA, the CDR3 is TGTGCCAGCAGCCAAGACCTCCGGGGACTAGGTGTGATTGGGGATTTATACGAGCAGTACTTC.

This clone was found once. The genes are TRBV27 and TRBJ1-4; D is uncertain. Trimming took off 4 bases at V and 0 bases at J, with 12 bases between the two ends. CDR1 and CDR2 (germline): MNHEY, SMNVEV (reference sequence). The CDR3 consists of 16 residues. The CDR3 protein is CASSWGAGTTNEKLFF. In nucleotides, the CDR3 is TGTGCCAGCAGTTGGGGTGCGGGAACAACTAATGAAAAACTGTTTTTT.

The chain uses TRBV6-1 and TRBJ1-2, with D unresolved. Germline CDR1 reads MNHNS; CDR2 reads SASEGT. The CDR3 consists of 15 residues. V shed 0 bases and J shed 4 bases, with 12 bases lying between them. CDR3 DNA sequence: TGTGCCAGCAGTGAAGCACGATGGGGTAGCTATGGCTACACCTTC. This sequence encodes CASSEARWGSYGYTF.

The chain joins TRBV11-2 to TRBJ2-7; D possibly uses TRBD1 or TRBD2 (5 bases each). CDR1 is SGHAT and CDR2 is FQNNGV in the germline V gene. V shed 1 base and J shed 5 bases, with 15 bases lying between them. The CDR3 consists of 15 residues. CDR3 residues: CASSLGEKGWDEQYF. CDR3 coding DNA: TGTGCCAGCAGCTTAGGGGAGAAGGGGTGGGACGAGCAGTACTTC.

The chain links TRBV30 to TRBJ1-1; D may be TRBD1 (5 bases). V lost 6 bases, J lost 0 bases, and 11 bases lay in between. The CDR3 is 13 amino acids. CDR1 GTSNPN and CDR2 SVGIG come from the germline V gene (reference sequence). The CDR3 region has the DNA TGTGCCTGCGGACGGACAATGAACACTGAAGCTTTCTTT. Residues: CACGRTMNTEAFF. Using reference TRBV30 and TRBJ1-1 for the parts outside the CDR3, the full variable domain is SQTIHQWPATLVQPVGSPLSLECTVEGTSNPNLYWYRQAAGRGLQLLFYSVGIGQISSEVPQNLSASRPQDRQFILSSKKLLLSDSGFYLCACGRTMNTEAFFGQGTRLTVV.

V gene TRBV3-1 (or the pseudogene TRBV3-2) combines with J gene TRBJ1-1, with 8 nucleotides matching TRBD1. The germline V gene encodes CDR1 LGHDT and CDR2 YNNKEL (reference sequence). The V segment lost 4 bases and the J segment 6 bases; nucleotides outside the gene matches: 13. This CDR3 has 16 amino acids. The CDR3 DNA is TGTGCCAGCAGCCGAACTCCCAGGACAGGGACGGCTGAAGCTTTCTTT. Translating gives CASSRTPRTGTAEAFF.

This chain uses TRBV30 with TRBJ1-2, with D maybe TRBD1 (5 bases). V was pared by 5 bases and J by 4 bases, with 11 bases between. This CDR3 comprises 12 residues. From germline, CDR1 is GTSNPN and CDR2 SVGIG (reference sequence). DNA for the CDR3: TGTGCCTGGGTGCGGGACCTCTATGGCTACACCTTC. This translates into CAWVRDLYGYTF.

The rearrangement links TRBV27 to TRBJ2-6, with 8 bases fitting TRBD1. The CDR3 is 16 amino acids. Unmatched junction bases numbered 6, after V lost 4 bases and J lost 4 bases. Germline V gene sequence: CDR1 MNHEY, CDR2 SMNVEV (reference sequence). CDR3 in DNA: TGTGCCAGCAGTTCCGGGCAGGGGGCCGGGGCCAACGTCCTGACTTTC. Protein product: CASSSGQGAGANVLTF.

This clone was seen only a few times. The CDR3 loop reads CASRHASGSPLHF. CDR3 DNA sequence: TGTGCAAGTCGCCACGCATCCGGCTCACCCCTCCACTTT. The chain combines TRBV12-2 with TRBJ1-6. TRBV12-2 is a pseudogene. The CDR3 is 13 residues long.

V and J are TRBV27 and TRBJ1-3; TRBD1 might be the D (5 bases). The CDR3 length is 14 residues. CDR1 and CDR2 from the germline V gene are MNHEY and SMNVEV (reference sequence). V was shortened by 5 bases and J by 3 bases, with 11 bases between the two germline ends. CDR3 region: CASSTRGYGNTIYF. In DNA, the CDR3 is TGTGCCAGCAGTACACGGGGGTATGGAAACACCATATATTTT.

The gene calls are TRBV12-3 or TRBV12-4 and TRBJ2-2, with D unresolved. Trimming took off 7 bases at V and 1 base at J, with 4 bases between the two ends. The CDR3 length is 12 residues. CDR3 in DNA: TGTGCCAGCACGAGGAACACCGGGGAGCTGTTTTTT. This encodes CASTRNTGELFF.

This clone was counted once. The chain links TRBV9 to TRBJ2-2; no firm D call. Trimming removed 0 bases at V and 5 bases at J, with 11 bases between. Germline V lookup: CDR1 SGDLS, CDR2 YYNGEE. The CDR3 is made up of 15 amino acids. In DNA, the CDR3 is TGTGCCAGCAGCGTAGCGGTAGGCAGAACCGGGGAGCTGTTTTTT. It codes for CASSVAVGRTGELFF. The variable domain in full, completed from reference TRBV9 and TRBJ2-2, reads DSGVTQTPKHLITATGQRVTLRCSPRSGDLSVYWYQQSLDQGLQFLIQYYNGEERAKGNILERFSAQQFPDLHSELNLSSLELGDSALYFCASSVAVGRTGELFFGEGSRLTVL.

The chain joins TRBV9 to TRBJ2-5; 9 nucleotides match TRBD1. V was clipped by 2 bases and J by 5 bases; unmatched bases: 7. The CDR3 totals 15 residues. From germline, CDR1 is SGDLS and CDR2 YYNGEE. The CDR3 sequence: CASSVRDRALETQYF. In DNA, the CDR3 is TGTGCCAGCAGCGTCCGGGACAGGGCTTTGGAGACCCAGTACTTC.

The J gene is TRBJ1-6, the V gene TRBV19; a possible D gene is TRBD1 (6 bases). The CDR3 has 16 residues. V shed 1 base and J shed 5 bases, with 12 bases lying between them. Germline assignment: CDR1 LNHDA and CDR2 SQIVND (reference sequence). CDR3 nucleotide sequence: TGTGCCAGTAGTATAGCGGCGGGACAAAATAATTCACCCCTCCACTTT. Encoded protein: CASSIAAGQNNSPLHF.

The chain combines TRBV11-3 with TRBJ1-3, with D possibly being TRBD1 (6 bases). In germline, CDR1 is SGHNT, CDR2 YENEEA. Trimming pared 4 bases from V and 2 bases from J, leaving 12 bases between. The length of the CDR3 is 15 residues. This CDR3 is CASSSRGGTGNTIYF. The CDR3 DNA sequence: TGTGCCAGCAGCTCAAGAGGGGGAACTGGAAACACCATATATTTT.